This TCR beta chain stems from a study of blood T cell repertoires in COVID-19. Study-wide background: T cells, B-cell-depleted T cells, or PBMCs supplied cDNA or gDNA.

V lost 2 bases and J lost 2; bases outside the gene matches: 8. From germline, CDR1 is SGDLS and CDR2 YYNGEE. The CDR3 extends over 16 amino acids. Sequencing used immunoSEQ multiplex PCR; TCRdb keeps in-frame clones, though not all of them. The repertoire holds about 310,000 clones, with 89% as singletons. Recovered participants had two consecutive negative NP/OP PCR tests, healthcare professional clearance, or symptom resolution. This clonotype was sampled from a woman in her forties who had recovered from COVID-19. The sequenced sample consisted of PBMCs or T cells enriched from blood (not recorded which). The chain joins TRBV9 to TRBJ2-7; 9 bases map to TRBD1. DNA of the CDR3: TGTGCCAGCAGCGTTACAGGGGACAGGGTCCCCTACGAGCAGTACTTC. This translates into CASSVTGDRVPYEQYF.